This TCR beta chain was profiled in a study of control samples from healthy donors and cancer patients. The repertoire was sequenced with immunoSEQ multiplex PCR; TCRdb's copy has only in-frame clones and lacks some. Here the sample spans 170,000 or so clones, approximately 92% being singletons. The sample comprised blood. The clonotype comes from a man younger than 35 in good health.

The CDR3 DNA sequence: TGTGCCAGCCCCGTTACGTCGTATTTT. It specifies CASPVTSYF. V usage is TRBV27 and J usage is TRBJ2-3; D gene unclear. Germline lookup yields CDR1 MNHEY and CDR2 SMNVEV (reference sequence). The CDR3 runs 9 residues. V lost 8 bases to trimming and J lost 14 bases, with 11 bases between them.